This T cell receptor beta chain was found in a study of early T cells in non-severe SARS-CoV-2 infection. Overall study context: Chains were not paired, and sequencing was done on bulk RNA from unsorted whole blood.

V was trimmed by 6 bases and J by 5 bases, leaving 14 bases between them. The CDR3 has 15 amino acids. Unique molecular identifiers were added to individual cDNA molecules. TCRdb reprocessed the 5' RACE reads via MiXCR and lists one record per CDR3 protein. The sample records 25,000 to 35,000 distinct CDR3 sequences, roughly 7.2% being singletons. The table lists this clonotype with many counts. This receptor was obtained from an adult who was a healthcare worker with PCR-confirmed SARS-CoV-2 infection or an uninfected control (not recorded which). Sample: whole blood. The chain recombines TRBV12-3 or TRBV12-4 with TRBJ1-6; the D gene is possibly TRBD1 (6 bases). The CDR3, as DNA: TGTGCCAGCAGCCCACAGGGAATAAATAATTCACCCCTCCACTTT. It translates to CASSPQGINNSPLHF.